Below, 6 T cell receptor beta chains from the same sample are listed, as sequenced in a study of blood T cells in healthy people across ages. The use of a sample-barcoded 5' primer and a J-beta primer mix characterized a second PCR of about 7 to 12 cycles. MiXCR, applied by TCRdb to the 5' RACE reads, yields one record per CDR3 protein. The table includes around 2 million distinct CDR3 sequences, about two fifths detected once. Sequencing input: blood. The receptor set was obtained from a human donor in good health.

The gene calls are TRBV6-2 or TRBV6-3 and TRBJ2-4; 7 positions match TRBD1. The J call is doubtful: the DNA matches TRBJ2-7 better. The CDR3 totals 14 residues. Germline loops: CDR1 MNHEY, CDR2 SVGEGT. The CDR3 reads CASRNTGAVYEQYF. As DNA, the CDR3 is TGTGCCAGCAGAAACACAGGGGCAGTCTACGAGCAGTACTTC.

This clonotype was detected a few times. V is TRBV20-1 and J is TRBJ1-5; 11 positions agree with TRBD1. The length of the CDR3 is 14 residues. V was pared by 3 bases and J by 6 bases, with 4 bases of the junction left unmatched. Germline CDR1 is DFQATT and CDR2 is SNEGSKA (reference sequence). CDR3 sequence (DNA): TGCAGTGCTAGTAGGACAGGGGGCGGTCAGCCCCAGCATTTT. Translation: CSASRTGGGQPQHF.

This clonotype was counted at least ten times. This chain connects TRBV7-9 to TRBJ2-3, with D possibly being TRBD2 (6 bases). This CDR3 comprises 13 residues. With 3 bases removed from V and 4 bases from J, the gap between germline ends came to 8 bases. Germline CDR1 SEHNR, CDR2 FQNEAQ (reference sequence). For the CDR3, the DNA is TGTGCCAGCAGCTTGGCGGGACCAGATACGCAGTATTTT. Protein product: CASSLAGPDTQYF.

This clonotype was detected a few times. The rearrangement links TRBV5-1 to TRBJ2-5, with D perhaps given as TRBD1 or TRBD2 (6 bases each). The CDR3 spans 16 residues. V was trimmed by 0 bases and J by 0 bases, leaving 12 bases between them. CDR1 is SGHRS, CDR2 YFSETQ, per germline. In nucleotides, the CDR3 is TGCGCCAGCAGCTTGGCCTTAGGGGGGTACCAAGAGACCCAGTACTTC. Protein sequence: CASSLALGGYQETQYF.

This chain connects TRBV30 to TRBJ1-3; tentative D call: TRBD1 (6 bases). The ends were cut back, 2 bases at V and 1 base at J, with 9 bases in the middle. From germline, CDR1 is GTSNPN and CDR2 SVGIG (reference sequence). The CDR3 has 14 residues. CDR3 residues: CAWSQTGSGNTIYF. The CDR3 nucleotides are TGTGCCTGGAGTCAAACAGGGTCTGGAAACACCATATATTTT.

This clonotype was picked up a small number of times. The chain couples TRBV20-1 to TRBJ2-5, with unresolved D. The CDR3 totals 10 residues. V was clipped by 3 bases and J by 4 bases, with 3 bases between them. Per the germline V gene, CDR1 is DFQATT and CDR2 is SNEGSKA (reference sequence). CDR3 protein: CSASTETQYF. The CDR3 nucleotides are TGCAGTGCTAGCACAGAGACCCAGTACTTC.